One and the same sample provided the 7 T cell receptor beta chains below, sequenced in a study of blood T cell repertoires in COVID-19. TCRdb's copy holds only in-frame clones and misses some; the assay was immunoSEQ multiplex PCR. The sample carries 150,000 to 200,000 clones, around 84% recorded once. Sequenced material: peripheral blood. Source of these receptors: a woman in her 70s with COVID-19, enrolled during active disease.

The chain combines TRBV18 with TRBJ1-1; no clear D gene. This CDR3 has 14 residues. CDR1 and CDR2 from the germline V gene are KGHSH and LQKENI. Trimming pared 5 bases from V and 2 bases from J, leaving 12 bases between. This chain's CDR3 is CASSTGKQNTEAFF. CDR3 DNA sequence: TGTGCCAGCTCAACCGGGAAACAAAACACTGAAGCTTTCTTT.

This sequence joins TRBV5-5 and TRBJ1-1, with 7 positions matching TRBD1. Per germline, CDR1 SGHKS and CDR2 YYEKEE (reference sequence). CDR3 size: 14 residues. After removal of 5 bases from V and 0 bases from J, the junction contained 4 bases not matched to a gene. For the CDR3, the DNA is TGTGCCAGCAGGGTGACAGGGCTGAACACTGAAGCTTTCTTT. This sequence encodes CASRVTGLNTEAFF.

The chain is built from TRBV5-5 and TRBJ1-3; D is perhaps TRBD1 (6 bases). The length of the CDR3 is 16 residues. Trimming shortened V by 0 bases and J by 0 bases, and 10 bases separated the two germline ends. Germline lookup yields CDR1 SGHKS and CDR2 YYEKEE (reference sequence). CDR3 sequence reads: CASSLAGASSGNTIYF. The CDR3 nucleotides are TGTGCCAGCAGCTTGGCAGGGGCGAGCTCTGGAAACACCATATATTTT.

This chain connects TRBV30 to TRBJ1-1, with TRBD1 matching over 8 bases. This CDR3 is 13 amino acids long. The junction had 7 bases not matched to a gene; V was cut back by 5 bases and J by 5 bases. CDR1 is GTSNPN and CDR2 is SVGIG in the germline V gene (reference sequence). CDR3 nucleotides: TGTGCCTGGGTGAGGACAGGGCGAACTGAAGCTTTCTTT. This gives the protein CAWVRTGRTEAFF.

V is TRBV27 and J is TRBJ1-5, with 9 bases lining up with TRBD1. In germline, CDR1 is MNHEY, CDR2 SMNVEV (reference sequence). Germline trimming cut 3 bases from V and 7 bases from J; bases unmatched to any gene: 4. The CDR3 sequence is 14 residues long. Here the CDR3 DNA reads TGTGCCAGCAGTTTGGACAGGGGTGACCAGCCCCAGCATTTT. This translates into CASSLDRGDQPQHF.

The chain uses TRBV15 and TRBJ1-1; the D gene is possibly TRBD1 (6 bases). Trimming left V 1 base short and J 5 bases short, with 17 bases between. Germline V gives CDR1 LNHNV, CDR2 YYDKDF (reference sequence). CDR3 length: 16 residues. For the CDR3, the DNA is TGTGCCACCAGCAGAGCATCCTTGGGGGCCGCTACTGAAGCTTTCTTT. Its protein is CATSRASLGAATEAFF. Filled out from reference TRBV15 and TRBJ1-1, the complete variable domain reads DAMVIQNPRYQVTQFGKPVTLSCSQTLNHNVMYWYQQKSSQAPKLLFHYYDKDFNNEADTPDNFQSRRPNTSFCFLDIRSPGLGDTAMYLCATSRASLGAATEAFFGQGTRLTVV.

The rearrangement links TRBV6-4 to TRBJ2-1, with 9 bases lining up with TRBD1. V dropped 6 bases and J dropped 3; count of bases not matched to a gene: 3. The germline V gene encodes CDR1 MRHNA and CDR2 SNTAGT. The CDR3 has 14 residues. CDR3 DNA sequence: TGTGCCAGCAGCCGGGACAGGGACTACAATGAGCAGTTCTTC. It is translated as CASSRDRDYNEQFF.